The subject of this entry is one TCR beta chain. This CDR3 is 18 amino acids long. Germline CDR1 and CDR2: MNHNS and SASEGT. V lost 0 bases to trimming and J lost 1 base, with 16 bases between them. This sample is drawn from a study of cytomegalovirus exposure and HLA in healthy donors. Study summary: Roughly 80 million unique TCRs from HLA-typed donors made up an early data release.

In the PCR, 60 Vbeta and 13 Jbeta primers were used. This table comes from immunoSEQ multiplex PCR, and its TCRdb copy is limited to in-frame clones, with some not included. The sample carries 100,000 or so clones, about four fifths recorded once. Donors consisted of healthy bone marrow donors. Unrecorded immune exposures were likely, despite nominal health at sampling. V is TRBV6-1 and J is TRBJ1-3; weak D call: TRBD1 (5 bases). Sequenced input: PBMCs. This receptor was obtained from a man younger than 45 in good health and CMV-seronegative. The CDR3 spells CASSEASGHPESGNTIYF. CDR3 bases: TGTGCCAGCAGTGAAGCCTCCGGACACCCGGAATCTGGAAACACCATATATTTT.